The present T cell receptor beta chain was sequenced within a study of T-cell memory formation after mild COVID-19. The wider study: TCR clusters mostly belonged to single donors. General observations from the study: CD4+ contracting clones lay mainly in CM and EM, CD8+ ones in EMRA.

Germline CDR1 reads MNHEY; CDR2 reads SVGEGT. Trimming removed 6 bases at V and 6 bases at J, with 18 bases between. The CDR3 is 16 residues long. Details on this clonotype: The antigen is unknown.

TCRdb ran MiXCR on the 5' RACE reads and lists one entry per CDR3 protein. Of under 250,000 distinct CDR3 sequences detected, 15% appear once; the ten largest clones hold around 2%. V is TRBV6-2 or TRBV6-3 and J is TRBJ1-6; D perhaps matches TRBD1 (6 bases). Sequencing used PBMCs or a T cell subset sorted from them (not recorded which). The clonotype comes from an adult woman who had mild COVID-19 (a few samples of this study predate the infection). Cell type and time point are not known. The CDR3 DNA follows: TGTGCCAGCAGACCAACAGGGATGGCGTTTAATTCACCCCTCCACTTT. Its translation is CASRPTGMAFNSPLHF.